Presented here are 7 T cell receptor beta chains from one specimen sequenced in a study of Graves' ophthalmopathy and Graves' hyperthyroidism. RNA transcripts were the source from which TCR beta CDR3 regions were amplified. An initial RT-PCR round employing HTBI primers preceded a second-round multiplex PCR. A single record per CDR3 protein comes from TCRdb applying MiXCR to the multiplex PCR reads. The data contain 600,000 to 700,000 distinct CDR3 sequences, just over 40% of them singletons. The sample comprised peripheral blood. These receptors all stem from an adult man with Graves' ophthalmopathy.

At least ten counts were recorded for this clonotype. The CDR3 reads CASSSWGQRYGYTF. The CDR3 DNA sequence: TGTGCCAGCAGCTCCTGGGGACAACGGTATGGCTACACCTTC. This rearrangement joins TRBV5-6 to TRBJ1-2; TRBD1 might be the D (6 bases). Germline lookup yields CDR1 SGHDT and CDR2 YYEEEE. Trimming left V 3 bases short and J 5 bases short, with 14 bases between. This CDR3 contains 14 residues.

J is TRBJ2-2 and V is TRBV29-1, with D unclear. From germline, CDR1 is SQVTM and CDR2 ANQGSEA. The CDR3 has 12 amino acids. The V end lost 4 bases, the J end lost 7 bases, and 10 bases lay between the germline ends. In DNA, the CDR3 is TGCAGCGTTGTACTGGATATCGGGGAGCTGTTTTTT. Encoded protein: CSVVLDIGELFF.

This clonotype came up once. The genes are TRBV25-1 and TRBJ2-3; 13 nucleotides agree with TRBD2. The V segment lost 8 bases and the J segment 1 base; nucleotides outside the gene matches: 12. The germline gives CDR1 MGHDK, CDR2 SYGVNS. The CDR3 consists of 18 residues. Here the CDR3 DNA reads TGTGCCAGCTCCCCCCAAGTTGGACTAGCGGGGGGCACAGATACGCAGTATTTT. Residues: CASSPQVGLAGGTDTQYF.

In its sample, this clonotype was seen many times. The chain combines TRBV12-3 or TRBV12-4 with TRBJ1-3, with D uncertain. The CDR3 has 16 amino acids. The ends were cut back, 6 bases at V and 1 base at J, with 16 bases in the middle. CDR3 sequence: CASSSGGSSSGNTIYF. The CDR3 region has the DNA TGTGCCAGCAGCTCCGGAGGGTCGAGTTCTGGAAACACCATATATTTT.

This clonotype was recorded at least ten times. J is TRBJ1-4 and V is TRBV15; TRBD1 matches 9 bases. Germline CDR1 and CDR2: LNHNV and YYDKDF (reference sequence). The CDR3 is 18 residues long. With 1 base clipped from V and 4 bases from J, the junction kept 10 bases outside the gene matches. Written as DNA, the CDR3 is TGTGCCACCAGCAGAGTTGGACAGGGGCTCAGACTTAATGAAAAACTGTTTTTT. It yields the protein CATSRVGQGLRLNEKLFF.

This clonotype has at least ten counts. The chain links TRBV29-1 to TRBJ1-2; 12 bases are a match to TRBD1. The CDR3 has 13 amino acids. The V gene's germline CDR1 is SQVTM and CDR2 ANQGSEA. V dropped 7 bases and J dropped 6; count of bases not matched to a gene: 6. The CDR3 DNA is TGCAGCGGCCTGGGACAGGGGGCAGATGGCTACACCTTC. Translated, it gives CSGLGQGADGYTF.

A word on this clonotype: Being one base from a much bigger clone, this may be a read error. This chain links TRBV7-2 with TRBJ1-2; a weak D match, TRBD1 (5 bases). V gave up 4 bases and J gave up 0 bases, with 9 bases separating them. The CDR3 has 14 residues. The germline V gene has CDR1 SGHTA and CDR2 FQGNSA. CDR3 amino acids: CASSSATANYGYTF. The CDR3 region has the DNA TGTGCCAGCAGCTCGGCGACAGCTAACTATGGCTACACCTTC.